The source of this T cell receptor beta chain is a study of chronic HIV infection and antiretroviral therapy (dated by TCRdb to between 2014 and 2017). The table lists this clonotype with a few counts. Its binding antigen is unknown. No base quality values were provided; no much bigger clone lies one nucleotide off. Receptor libraries were prepared by 5' RACE. The sequencer listed for this sample is Illumina MiSeq. TCRdb handled the public reads itself, with Q25 trimming in fastp and clone calling in MiXCR, and kept productive beta chains. Every CDR3 protein is listed once, alongside the most common genes and DNA of its rows. Present in this sample are some 38,000 distinct CDR3 sequences, about 8.1% of which were seen just once. The ten top clones hold over 2.5% of the sample. The cysteine opens and the phenylalanine closes a CDR3 of 14 amino acids. Solely the CDR3 DNA is kept, with 42 bases framed from the first base. The V and J ends are trimmed by 6 bases and 0 bases, leaving 12 bases between them. CDR1 and CDR2 are read off the germline V gene as SQVTM and ANQGSEA.

This sequence uses TRBV29-1 and TRBJ2-1; perhaps TRBD2 is the D gene, with 5 bases matching. The sequencing sample was made of peripheral blood. The TCR was taken from an adult who had HIV and had not received antiretroviral therapy, or was an uninfected healthy control (not recorded which). The CDR3 here reads CSVNTGYSYNEQFF. The nucleotides read TGCAGCGTAAATACGGGGTACTCCTACAATGAGCAGTTCTTC.